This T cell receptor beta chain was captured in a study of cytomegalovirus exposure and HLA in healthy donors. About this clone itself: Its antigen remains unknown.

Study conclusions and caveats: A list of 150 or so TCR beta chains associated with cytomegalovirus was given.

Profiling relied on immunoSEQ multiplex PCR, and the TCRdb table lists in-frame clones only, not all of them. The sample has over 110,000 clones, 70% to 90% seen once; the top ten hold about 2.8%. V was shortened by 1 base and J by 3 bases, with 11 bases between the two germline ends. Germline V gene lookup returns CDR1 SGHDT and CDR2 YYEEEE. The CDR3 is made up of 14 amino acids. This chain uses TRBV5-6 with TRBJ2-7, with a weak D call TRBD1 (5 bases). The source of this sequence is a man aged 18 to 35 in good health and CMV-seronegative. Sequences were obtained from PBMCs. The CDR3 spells CASSLLWTNYEQYF. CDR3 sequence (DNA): TGTGCCAGCAGCTTGCTGTGGACAAACTACGAGCAGTACTTC.